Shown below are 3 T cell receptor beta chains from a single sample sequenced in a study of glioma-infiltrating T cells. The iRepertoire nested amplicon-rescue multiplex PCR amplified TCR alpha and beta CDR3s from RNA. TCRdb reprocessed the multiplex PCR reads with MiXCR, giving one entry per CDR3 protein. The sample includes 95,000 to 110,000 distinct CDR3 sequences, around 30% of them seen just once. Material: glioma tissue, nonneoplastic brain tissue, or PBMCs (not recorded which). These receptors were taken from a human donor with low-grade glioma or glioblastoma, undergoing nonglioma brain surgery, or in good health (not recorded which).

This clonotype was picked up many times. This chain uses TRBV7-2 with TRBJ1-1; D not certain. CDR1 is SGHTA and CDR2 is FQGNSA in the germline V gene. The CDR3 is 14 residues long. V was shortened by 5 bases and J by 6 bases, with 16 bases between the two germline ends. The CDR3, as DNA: TGTGCCAGCAGCCTGGCACTGTCGGGCTCTGAAGCTTTCTTT. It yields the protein CASSLALSGSEAFF.

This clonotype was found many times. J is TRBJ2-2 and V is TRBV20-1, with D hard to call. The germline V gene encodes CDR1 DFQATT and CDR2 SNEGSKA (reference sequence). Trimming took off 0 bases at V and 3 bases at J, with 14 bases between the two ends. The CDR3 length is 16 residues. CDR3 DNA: TGCAGTGCTAGAGATCGAAAACGGGCGCACACCGGGGAGCTGTTTTTT. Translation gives CSARDRKRAHTGELFF.

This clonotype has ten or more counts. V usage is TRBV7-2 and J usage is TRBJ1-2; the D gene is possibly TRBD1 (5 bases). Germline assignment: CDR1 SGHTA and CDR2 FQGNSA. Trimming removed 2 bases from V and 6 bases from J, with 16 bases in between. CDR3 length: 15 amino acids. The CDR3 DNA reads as TGTGCCAGCAGCTTACTGTATGGGGGTCACGATGGCTACACCTTC. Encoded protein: CASSLLYGGHDGYTF. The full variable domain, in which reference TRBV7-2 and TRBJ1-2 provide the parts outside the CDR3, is GAGVSQSPSNKVTEKGKDVELRCDPISGHTALYWYRQSLGQGLEFLIYFQGNSAPDKSGLPSDRFSAERTGGSVSTLTIQRTQQEDSAVYLCASSLLYGGHDGYTFGSGTRLTVV.